The T cell receptor (delta chain) described here comes from a study of γδ T cells in repeated Plasmodium falciparum infection. Study overall: Donors were malaria-exposed Malian children or age- and gender-matched Australian children.

The CDR3 sequence is 17 residues long. The germline V gene encodes CDR1 TSWWSYY and CDR2 QGS. This clone was seen a few times. This probably arose from a read error, given a far larger clone one base away. The same CDR3 can be traced to other DNA sequences in this sample. Gammadelta T cells were flow-sorted from PBMC into Vgamma9/Vdelta2+ and Vdelta2-negative populations for bulk analysis. TCRdb re-called clones from the multiplex PCR reads using CATT. The data show roughly 50,000 delta-chain clones, 1.6% seen once. The chain links TRDV1 to TRDJ1, with D maybe TRDD3 (5 bases). Specimen: gamma-delta T cells from blood. The TCR comes from a pool of human donors (malaria-infected and uninfected, not separated). The CDR3 sequence: CALGERKGAQYTDKLIF. In DNA form, the CDR3 reads TGCGCTCTTGGGGAACGCAAGGGAGCCCAGTACACCGATAAACTCATCTTT.